This T cell receptor beta chain was captured by sequencing in a study of blood T cell repertoires in COVID-19. The germline gives CDR1 KGHSH, CDR2 LQKENI. The V segment lost 4 bases and the J segment 8 bases; nucleotides outside the gene matches: 10. The CDR3 loop spans 15 amino acids. Methods used by the authors: Estimation of nucleated cell counts was performed using reference gene primer amplification. The protocol was immunoSEQ multiplex PCR, while the TCRdb copy is restricted to in-frame clones and leaves out a portion. V and J calls plus clone size are reproduced from that table; the DNA served to infer D and trimming. The sample lists under 450,000 clones, more than 65% occurring once.

Sequencing input: peripheral blood. The receptor comes from a human donor with acute or convalescent COVID-19. The donor label of this sample is uncertain. V and J are TRBV18 and TRBJ1-4, with TRBD1 matching over 7 bases. The CDR3 DNA follows: TGTGCCAGCTCACATGCTCACAGGGGCGAAGAAAAACTGTTTTTT. This codes for CASSHAHRGEEKLFF.